This is a list of T cell receptor beta chains from one sample in a study of blood T cell repertoires in COVID-19. Only in-frame clones appear in the TCRdb table, and some are missing; sequencing was by immunoSEQ multiplex PCR. The data hold approximately 300,000 clones, with more than 85% observed a single time. The sample consisted of PBMCs or T cells enriched from blood (not recorded which). These receptor sequences come from a woman aged 30 to 39 who had been exposed to COVID-19. Each CDR3 is given with its conserved first and last residue. A D gene is named only where the DNA matches it firmly. Not all rows give a size; the values are once, few, many and, for expanded clones, a class.

j_call | clone_size | v_call | d_call | cdr3_aa | cdr3_nt
TRBJ1-3 | . | TRBV9 | . | CASSPGAAGNTIYF | TGTGCCAGCAGCCCCGGAGCTGCTGGAAACACCATATATTTT
TRBJ1-1 | . | TRBV7-6 | . | CASSPKPNTEAFF | TGTGCCAGCAGCCCCAAGCCAAACACTGAAGCTTTCTTT
TRBJ1-1 | . | TRBV9 | . | CASSVASVNTEAFF | TGTGCCAGCAGCGTAGCTTCAGTGAACACTGAAGCTTTCTTT
TRBJ2-4 | . | TRBV19 | . | CATSGQYRAKNIQYF | TGTGCCACCTCGGGACAATACCGAGCCAAAAACATTCAGTACTTC
TRBJ1-2 | . | TRBV7-9 | TRBD1 | CASMTGQGEPNYGYTF | TGTGCCAGCATGACGGGACAGGGGGAACCTAACTATGGCTACACCTTC
TRBJ2-7 | . | TRBV18 | TRBD1 | CASSGTGFEQYF | TGTGCCAGCTCGGGGACAGGGTTCGAGCAGTACTTC
TRBJ1-1 | . | TRBV5-6 | TRBD1 | CASSLPTGGTEAFF | TGTGCCAGCAGCCTTCCGACAGGGGGCACTGAAGCTTTCTTT
TRBJ1-2 | . | TRBV29-1 | . | CSVGEPGVDGYTF | TGCAGCGTTGGAGAACCGGGTGTAGATGGCTACACCTTC
TRBJ2-7 | once | TRBV30 | . | CAWSVLGSRNEQYF | TGTGCCTGGAGTGTACTAGGGTCAAGGAACGAGCAGTACTTC
TRBJ2-3 | . | TRBV3-1/TRBV3-2 | . | CASSQEEGGPTDTQYF | TGTGCCAGCAGCCAAGAAGAGGGGGGGCCAACAGATACGCAGTATTTT
TRBJ1-6 | . | TRBV3-1/TRBV3-2 | . | CASSRGPSVPLFF | TGTGCCAGCAGCCGTGGGCCCTCTGTCCCTCTATTTTTT
TRBJ1-2 | . | TRBV2 | . | CASSQIRDFYVRYGYTF | TGTGCCAGCAGTCAGATAAGGGACTTTTATGTACGCTATGGCTACACCTTC
TRBJ1-1 | . | TRBV6-1 | . | CASSEDWRVGEAFF | TGTGCCAGCAGTGAAGACTGGAGGGTCGGTGAAGCTTTCTTT
TRBJ1-1 | once | TRBV7-6 | . | CASSVRGFGKFAEAFF | TGTGCCAGCAGCGTCAGGGGATTTGGAAAGTTCGCTGAAGCTTTCTTT
TRBJ2-2 | . | TRBV9 | TRBD1 | CASSVATGTGAGELFF | TGTGCCAGCAGCGTAGCTACAGGGACAGGGGCCGGGGAGCTGTTTTTT
TRBJ2-5 | . | TRBV11-1 | . | CASSLGGRQETQYF | TGTGCCAGCAGCTTAGGGGGGAGGCAAGAGACCCAGTACTTC
TRBJ1-2 | . | TRBV27 | . | CASSRLLADNSYGYTF | TGTGCCAGCAGTCGGCTTTTGGCGGATAATAGCTATGGCTACACCTTC
TRBJ2-3 | . | TRBV19 | . | CASSPRTRDTQYF | TGTGCCAGTAGTCCGAGAACTCGAGATACGCAGTATTTT
TRBJ2-1 | . | TRBV12-3/TRBV12-4 | TRBD1 | CASSTGTGNEQFF | TGTGCCAGCAGTACTGGGACAGGCAATGAGCAGTTCTTC
TRBJ1-2 | . | TRBV29-1 | TRBD1 | CSVTGGHYGYTF | TGCAGCGTTACAGGGGGCCACTATGGCTACACCTTC
TRBJ2-1 | . | TRBV9 | . | CASSVVGHEQFF | TGTGCCAGCAGCGTAGTGGGCCATGAGCAGTTCTTC
TRBJ1-5 | . | TRBV28 | TRBD1 | CASSINRGHFNQPQHF | TGTGCCAGCAGTATAAACAGGGGGCACTTCAATCAGCCCCAGCATTTT
TRBJ1-2 | . | TRBV19 | . | CASKRLGGRANYGYTF | TGTGCCAGTAAGAGACTCGGCGGGCGAGCTAACTATGGCTACACCTTC
TRBJ2-7 | . | TRBV18 | TRBD1 | CASSPGTASYEQYF | TGTGCCAGCTCACCCGGGACAGCGTCCTACGAGCAGTACTTC
TRBJ1-6 | . | TRBV7-3 | TRBD1 | CASSLRQGSSSPLHF | TGTGCCAGCAGCTTAAGACAGGGAAGTAGTTCACCCCTCCACTTT
TRBJ1-3 | few | TRBV4-3 | . | CASSQGPPGNTIYF | TGCGCCAGCAGCCAAGGGCCACCTGGAAACACCATATATTTT
TRBJ2-7 | . | TRBV10-3 | . | CAIRGAAFPYEQYF | TGTGCCATCAGGGGGGCTGCTTTCCCCTACGAGCAGTACTTC
TRBJ2-7 | . | TRBV19 | . | CASSIDPARTYEQYF | TGTGCCAGTAGTATAGACCCAGCCAGGACCTACGAGCAGTACTTC
TRBJ2-7 | . | TRBV4-3 | . | CASSQSRGTYEQYF | TGCGCCAGCAGCCAAAGTCGAGGCACCTACGAGCAGTACTTC
TRBJ2-1 | . | TRBV3-1/TRBV3-2 | . | CASQKGATGANEQFF | TGTGCCAGCCAAAAAGGGGCGACTGGAGCGAATGAGCAGTTCTTC
TRBJ1-1 | . | TRBV6-1 | . | CASSEALPRTEAFF | TGTGCCAGCAGTGAAGCGCTCCCCAGGACTGAAGCTTTCTTT
TRBJ2-3 | . | TRBV11-1 | TRBD2 | CASSLAERGGFSSTDTQYF | TGTGCCAGCAGCTTAGCCGAGCGGGGGGGTTTTTCTAGCACAGATACGCAGTATTTT
TRBJ1-2 | . | TRBV5-8 | TRBD1 | CASSLWRTGAGRGYTF | TGTGCCAGCAGCCTATGGCGAACAGGGGCCGGTCGGGGCTACACCTTC
TRBJ1-2 | once | TRBV4-1 | TRBD1 | CASSRGQGGVGYGYTF | TGCGCCAGCAGCCGAGGACAGGGAGGGGTAGGGTATGGCTACACCTTC
TRBJ2-7 | . | TRBV4-3 | . | CASSQVRGFSYEQYF | TGCGCCAGCAGCCAAGTAAGGGGGTTCTCCTACGAGCAGTACTTC
TRBJ2-5 | . | TRBV6-5 | TRBD1 | CASRKTGQETQYF | TGTGCCAGCAGAAAGACAGGGCAAGAGACCCAGTACTTC
TRBJ1-3 | once | TRBV5-8 | . | CASSLAVSGNTIYF | TGTGCCAGCAGCTTGGCGGTCTCTGGAAACACCATATATTTT
TRBJ2-2 | few | TRBV28 | TRBD2 | CASRSLSGGLRNTGELFF | TGTGCCAGCAGGTCCTTAAGCGGGGGGCTCAGAAACACCGGGGAGCTGTTTTTT
TRBJ1-4 | . | TRBV18 | . | CASSSRQYNEKLFF | TGTGCCAGCTCATCCAGGCAGTATAATGAAAAACTGTTTTTT
TRBJ2-1 | . | TRBV7-3 | TRBD2 | CASSLTPGRDEQFF | TGTGCCAGCAGCTTAACCCCAGGGAGGGATGAGCAGTTCTTC
TRBJ1-3 | . | TRBV9 | TRBD1 | CASTREGAKGNTIYF | TGTGCCAGCACCCGGGAGGGGGCAAAAGGAAACACCATATATTTT
TRBJ1-5 | . | TRBV6-5 | . | CASRRGHSSNQPQHF | TGTGCCAGCAGAAGAGGACACTCTTCGAATCAGCCCCAGCATTTT
TRBJ2-3 | . | TRBV24-1 | TRBD2 | CATSDPRGGAGSTDTQYF | TGTGCCACCAGTGATCCCCGGGGAGGGGCGGGGAGCACAGATACGCAGTATTTT
TRBJ2-7 | once | TRBV5-4 | . | CASSLQQGDVYEQYF | TGTGCCAGCAGCTTGCAACAGGGTGACGTCTACGAGCAGTACTTC
TRBJ1-1 | . | TRBV4-1 | TRBD1 | CASSPLGTARSTEAFF | TGCGCCAGCAGCCCCCTCGGGACAGCGCGTTCCACTGAAGCTTTCTTT
TRBJ1-1 | . | TRBV9 | . | CASSKQQGYTEAFF | TGTGCCAGCAGCAAGCAGCAGGGGTACACTGAAGCTTTCTTT
TRBJ1-6 | . | TRBV5-1 | TRBD1 | CASSQEGQGVGSPLHF | TGCGCCAGCAGCCAGGAAGGACAGGGTGTGGGATCACCCCTCCACTTT
TRBJ1-1 | . | TRBV6-5 | . | CASSLYPGNTEAFF | TGTGCCAGCAGCTTATATCCGGGTAACACTGAAGCTTTCTTT
TRBJ1-3 | . | TRBV7-9 | . | CASSLARGSNTIYF | TGTGCCAGCAGCTTAGCGCGGGGAAGCAACACCATATATTTT
TRBJ1-1 | . | TRBV5-1 | TRBD1 | CASSMDRTEAFF | TGCGCCAGCAGCATGGACAGGACGGAAGCTTTCTTT